This TCR beta chain was sequenced in a study of tumor and adjacent non-tumor tissue in lung cancer. Study observations and caveats: Significantly higher TCR diversity was found in tumor than normal lung. In normal lung, the top 100 clones were significantly more dominant than in tumor. Patients with more diverse tumor TCRs had worse survival.

The library came from three nested PCR rounds adapted from ARM-PCR protocols. TCRdb reprocessed the multiplex PCR reads via MiXCR and lists one record per CDR3 protein. The sample consists of about 200,000 distinct CDR3 sequences, over 55% of them appearing once. This clonotype was seen a single time. The antigen is not known. A much bigger clone sits one base away, suggesting this may be a read error. The CDR3 covers 11 residues. The germline CDR1 and CDR2 sequences are SQVTM and ANQGSEA. The V end lost 6 bases, the J end lost 6 bases, and 12 bases lay between the germline ends. No cell sorting was done before RNA was extracted from the tissue.

The receptor comes from a man aged 55 to 70 with non-small cell lung cancer. The genes are TRBV29-1 and TRBJ2-7, with a tentative D call TRBD2 (5 bases). The sample was lung tumor tissue. CDR3 in amino acids: CSVAERAEQYF. CDR3 sequence (DNA): TGCAGCGTCGCTGAGAGGGCCGAGCAGTACTTC.